A selection of T cell receptor beta chains follows, all from one sample in a study of graft-versus-host responses after intestinal transplantation. No cognate antigen is known for these TCRs. Sequencing was performed with immunoSEQ multiplex PCR; in TCRdb, only in-frame clones are kept and a portion is missing. The repertoire includes about 120,000 clones, around 92% of them detected once, and under 1.5% sits in the top ten. Sample: unstimulated CD8+ T cells sorted from spleen or lymph node cells, taken before transplant. Receptors originate from a human donor who was the organ donor for an intestinal transplant. Both conserved end residues are part of each CDR3.

j_gene: TRBJ2-2
v_gene: TRBV7-8
CDR3aa: CASSLGGTGELFF

j_gene: TRBJ2-5
v_gene: TRBV12-5
CDR3aa: CASGLRKGGPQETQYF

j_gene: TRBJ1-5
v_gene: TRBV7-8
CDR3aa: CASSSTEGSNSNQPQHF

j_gene: TRBJ2-3
v_gene: TRBV9
CDR3aa: CASSEDRVTDTQYF

j_gene: TRBJ2-1
v_gene: TRBV27
CDR3aa: CASSLLGTGEYNEQFF

j_gene: TRBJ2-1
v_gene: TRBV5-1
CDR3aa: CASSLDGYSQGSIDEQFF

j_gene: .
v_gene: TRBV19
CDR3aa: CASSIGSGSHEQYF

j_gene: TRBJ2-3
v_gene: TRBV27
CDR3aa: CASMTGQTSTDTQYF

j_gene: TRBJ2-7
v_gene: TRBV2
CDR3aa: CASHPAVAGGPPYEQYF

j_gene: TRBJ2-7
v_gene: TRBV4-3
CDR3aa: CASSQEASGTSYEQYF

j_gene: TRBJ1-1
v_gene: TRBV30
CDR3aa: CAWSKGQGTFF

j_gene: TRBJ2-3
v_gene: TRBV27
CDR3aa: CASNWGAGSTDTQYF

j_gene: TRBJ2-5
v_gene: TRBV19
CDR3aa: CASSGSETSETQYF

j_gene: TRBJ1-2
v_gene: TRBV6-1
CDR3aa: CASKIQGGYGYTF

j_gene: TRBJ2-3
v_gene: TRBV11-2
CDR3aa: CASSLDWGASTDTQYF

j_gene: TRBJ2-1
v_gene: TRBV27
CDR3aa: CASSLAGRGFYNEQFF

j_gene: TRBJ1-2
v_gene: TRBV16
CDR3aa: CASSPGTGYNYGYTF

j_gene: TRBJ2-2
v_gene: TRBV2
CDR3aa: CASSVSGGNTGELFF

j_gene: TRBJ2-1
v_gene: TRBV25-1
CDR3aa: CASSDGKLPSYNEQFF

j_gene: TRBJ1-1
v_gene: TRBV6-1
CDR3aa: CASSTGEGEAFF

j_gene: TRBJ2-1
v_gene: TRBV29-1
CDR3aa: CSVVLFSIYNEQFF

j_gene: TRBJ2-1
v_gene: TRBV5-1
CDR3aa: CASSLASGAYNEQFF

j_gene: TRBJ1-2
v_gene: TRBV6-6
CDR3aa: CASSFVAGGNYGYTF

j_gene: TRBJ2-1
v_gene: TRBV4-1
CDR3aa: CASSPGTSVIGGRNEQFF

j_gene: TRBJ1-2
v_gene: TRBV29-1
CDR3aa: CSVEEGAYYGYTF

j_gene: TRBJ1-4
v_gene: TRBV6-6
CDR3aa: CASRLDQSPNEKLFF

j_gene: TRBJ2-1
v_gene: TRBV7-9
CDR3aa: CASSSSGASYNEQFF

j_gene: TRBJ2-3
v_gene: TRBV6-5
CDR3aa: CASSPVGALGDTQYF

j_gene: TRBJ2-5
v_gene: TRBV5-1
CDR3aa: CASSESWGGAAETQYF

j_gene: TRBJ1-4
v_gene: TRBV19
CDR3aa: CASSISGHPNEKLFF

j_gene: TRBJ2-1
v_gene: TRBV5-1
CDR3aa: CASSLVTSGLSYNEQFF

j_gene: TRBJ2-2
v_gene: TRBV6-5
CDR3aa: CASSYPPGELFF

j_gene: TRBJ1-3
v_gene: TRBV15
CDR3aa: CATSSQTGRFYSGNTIYF

j_gene: TRBJ2-3
v_gene: TRBV27
CDR3aa: CASSSRWGGTYGVSTDTQYF

j_gene: TRBJ2-7
v_gene: TRBV7-8
CDR3aa: CASSPFLGDSAYEQYF

j_gene: TRBJ1-1
v_gene: TRBV27
CDR3aa: CASSWSGGAYGYTEAFF

j_gene: TRBJ1-3
v_gene: TRBV4-1
CDR3aa: CASSQTGQAGNTIYF

j_gene: TRBJ1-5
v_gene: TRBV15
CDR3aa: CATSRTREGSNQPQHF

j_gene: TRBJ2-1
v_gene: TRBV11-2
CDR3aa: CASSSRGGFSYNEQFF

j_gene: TRBJ2-7
v_gene: TRBV13
CDR3aa: CASSSDRGGEQYF

j_gene: TRBJ2-2
v_gene: TRBV7-9
CDR3aa: CASSLEQGDTGELFF

j_gene: TRBJ2-7
v_gene: TRBV7-6
CDR3aa: CASSLELAGSYEQYF

j_gene: TRBJ2-2
v_gene: TRBV9
CDR3aa: CASSVDNTGELFF

j_gene: TRBJ1-5
v_gene: TRBV7-6
CDR3aa: CASSSQNQPQHF

j_gene: TRBJ2-7
v_gene: TRBV7-9
CDR3aa: CASSLWGDEQYF

j_gene: TRBJ1-2
v_gene: TRBV2
CDR3aa: CASSEPGVAYGYTF

j_gene: TRBJ2-7
v_gene: TRBV13
CDR3aa: CASSLGYEQYF

j_gene: TRBJ2-3
v_gene: TRBV4-1
CDR3aa: CASSQGPTTDTQYF

j_gene: TRBJ2-6
v_gene: TRBV9
CDR3aa: CASNTRSSGANVLTF

j_gene: TRBJ2-7
v_gene: TRBV5-1
CDR3aa: CASSTSPSYEQYF

j_gene: TRBJ2-7
v_gene: TRBV11-2
CDR3aa: CASSQDSYEQYF

j_gene: TRBJ2-5
v_gene: TRBV13
CDR3aa: CASSLSQGDQETQYF

j_gene: TRBJ1-3
v_gene: TRBV4-1
CDR3aa: CASSQAGSGNTIYF

j_gene: TRBJ2-7
v_gene: TRBV5-1
CDR3aa: CASSLGQGAYEQYF

j_gene: TRBJ2-3
v_gene: TRBV7-2
CDR3aa: CASSFNRYTDTQYF